This T cell receptor beta chain was found in a study of OX40 agonist ivuxolimab in advanced cancers. In the study overall: It was ivuxolimab, an agonistic anti-OX40 (CD134) antibody, that patients were treated with.

This CDR3 has 16 amino acids. The V segment lost 1 base and the J segment 7 bases; nucleotides outside the gene matches: 11. The germline V gene has CDR1 SGDLS and CDR2 YYNGEE. Generated by immunoSEQ multiplex PCR, the TCRdb table keeps only in-frame clones and is missing some. Counted here are about 70,000 clones, 81% occurring once; the ten biggest clones make up approximately 5%. The specimen comprised CD4+ or CD8+ T cells sorted from blood, sampled in a trial of the OX40 agonist ivuxolimab. The V and J genes are TRBV9 and TRBJ2-5; 9 bases map to TRBD1. The receptor's source is an adult with an advanced solid tumor such as melanoma, head and neck, liver or kidney cancer. As DNA, the CDR3 is TGTGCCAGCAGCGTAACCCGGACAGGGGATGGTTCGACCCAGTACTTC. Protein: CASSVTRTGDGSTQYF. Full variable domain (outside the CDR3, taken from reference TRBV9 and TRBJ2-5): DSGVTQTPKHLITATGQRVTLRCSPRSGDLSVYWYQQSLDQGLQFLIQYYNGEERAKGNILERFSAQQFPDLHSELNLSSLELGDSALYFCASSVTRTGDGSTQYFGPGTRLLVL.